This T cell receptor (beta chain) emerged from a study of T cell repertoires in aging, cancer and after chemotherapy. Study-wide background: Donors were grouped into six age bands spanning 30 or younger through 70 or older.

As to this clonotype: Its matching antigen is unknown.

TRB rearrangements spanning V, D and J were amplified using mixed TRB-A/B primers. TCRdb re-derived calls from the multiplex PCR reads in MiXCR, one entry per CDR3 protein. Of about 6,200 distinct CDR3 sequences detected, approximately 30% appear once; the ten largest clones hold roughly 3.6%. TCR beta rearrangements were amplified from peripheral blood genomic DNA. The study's findings and limits: Compared with age-matched healthy donors, untreated hematological or solid cancer patients showed higher blood TCR clonality.

The V and J ends lost 4 bases and 8 bases respectively, with 12 bases between them. CDR1 is MNHEY and CDR2 is SMNVEV in the germline V gene (reference sequence). The CDR3 is 13 amino acids. The rearrangement uses TRBV27 and TRBJ2-1; weak D call: TRBD2 (5 bases). The receptor's source is a human donor in good health. Sequencing used blood. This CDR3 is CASSSKLRDEQFF. CDR3 sequence (DNA): TGTGCCAGCAGTTCCAAATTGAGGGATGAGCAGTTCTTC.